This TCR beta chain was captured by sequencing in a study of human T cells and chemical hapten exposure. This clonotype was seen a handful of times. Trimming left V 6 bases short and J 5 bases short, with 14 bases between. Germline V CDR1 and CDR2: SGHDT, YYEEEE. The CDR3 is 13 residues long. Time point specified: patch test 1, 2 weeks after DPC sensitization. Specified treatment: therapeutic diphenylcyclopropenone sensitization with weekly scalp DPC. TCRdb reprocessed the RACE reads via MiXCR and lists one record per CDR3 protein. The sample shows approximately 110,000 distinct CDR3 sequences, around 10% of them seen only once.

This chain joins TRBV5-6 and TRBJ1-1; D might be TRBD1 (5 bases). The receptor's source is a woman in her thirties or forties with alopecia areata. Some clones in this sample may be carry-over from other donors' samples. Sequencing used whole blood, obtained in connection with sensitization to the hapten diphenylcyclopropenone (DPC). The DNA for the CDR3 is TGTGCCAGCACTCTAACGGGGGGGACTGAAGCTTTCTTT. This codes for CASTLTGGTEAFF.